This is a list of T cell receptor beta chains from one sample in a study of T cell repertoires in cytomegalovirus infection. TCRdb reanalysed the reads using MiXCR and keeps one entry per CDR3 protein. The data hold approximately 500,000 distinct CDR3 sequences, with approximately 15% observed a single time. The sequencing sample was made of CD8+ T cells from PBMCs. Receptors originate from a human donor in good health (CMV status not recorded). Some clones in this sample may be carry-over from other donors' samples. The CDR3 runs from the conserved cysteine through the conserved F or W. A D gene is named only where the DNA matches it firmly. Only part of the rows carry a size: once, few, many, or a class if the clone is expanded.

TRBJ2-7 TRBV7-9 many TRBD1 CASSWNRDRQYEQYF TGTGCCAGCAGCTGGAACCGGGACAGACAATACGAGCAGTACTTC
TRBJ1-2 TRBV2 few NA CASLTSLWGYTF TGTGCCAGCTTAACATCACTATGGGGCTACACCTTC
TRBJ2-2 TRBV27 NA NA CASSSASRAVTGELFF TGTGCCAGCAGTTCCGCGTCTAGAGCGGTCACCGGGGAGCTGTTTTTT
TRBJ2-5 TRBV7-6 many NA CASRLQEFQETQYF TGTGCCAGCAGACTTCAGGAGTTTCAAGAGACCCAGTACTTC
TRBJ2-5 TRBV6-2/TRBV6-3 many TRBD1 CASSPPGQATQETQYF TGTGCCAGCAGTCCCCCGGGACAGGCGACGCAAGAGACCCAGTACTTC
TRBJ2-1 TRBV5-1 NA NA CASSLARRGAGHSYNEQFF TGCGCCAGCAGCTTGGCACGCCGGGGGGCAGGTCACTCCTACAATGAGCAGTTCTTC
TRBJ2-5 TRBV27 many TRBD2 CASSFIPPGLAERKETQYF TGTGCCAGCAGTTTTATTCCCCCGGGACTAGCGGAGAGGAAAGAGACCCAGTACTTC
TRBJ2-1 TRBV7-3 NA NA CASSLTSRSSYNEQFF TGTGCCAGCAGCTTAACATCGCGGAGCTCCTACAATGAGCAGTTCTTC
TRBJ1-5 TRBV7-2 many TRBD1 CASSLRTGTLNQPQHF TGTGCCAGCAGCTTGAGGACAGGGACCCTCAATCAGCCCCAGCATTTT
TRBJ1-5 TRBV12-3/TRBV12-4 many NA CASSNETVVSNQPQHF TGTGCCAGCAGTAACGAGACAGTCGTTAGCAATCAGCCCCAGCATTTT
TRBJ2-1 TRBV20-1 few NA CSASAPDGMFNEQFF TGCAGTGCTAGTGCTCCAGACGGGATGTTCAATGAGCAGTTCTTC
TRBJ2-1 TRBV6-1 many TRBD2 CASRLAGDNEQFF TGTGCCAGCAGACTAGCGGGGGACAATGAGCAGTTCTTC
TRBJ2-1 TRBV12-3/TRBV12-4 many TRBD1 CASSPGDRGGYNEQFF TGTGCCAGCAGCCCAGGGGACAGGGGTGGCTACAATGAGCAGTTCTTC
TRBJ2-3 TRBV2 few NA CASELSTDTQYF TGTGCCAGCGAGCTTAGCACAGATACGCAGTATTTT
TRBJ2-2 TRBV24-1 many NA CATSEPTAGKTGELFF TGTGCCACCAGTGAGCCGACGGCCGGCAAGACCGGGGAGCTGTTTTTT
TRBJ2-6 TRBV28 many NA CASSLGGGAGANVLTF TGTGCCAGCAGTTTAGGTGGAGGCGCTGGGGCCAACGTCCTGACTTTC
TRBJ2-3 TRBV7-8 many TRBD2 CASSFPEVLAGPGPTDTQYF TGTGCCAGCAGCTTTCCCGAGGTTCTAGCGGGCCCGGGTCCCACAGATACGCAGTATTTT
TRBJ1-4 TRBV6-5 few NA CASSYSIALGGTNEKLFF TGTGCCAGCAGTTACTCGATAGCTCTCGGGGGAACTAATGAAAAACTGTTTTTT
TRBJ2-1 TRBV29-1 few TRBD2 CSVVPASGGHSYNEQFF TGCAGCGTTGTACCCGCTAGCGGGGGACACTCCTACAATGAGCAGTTCTTC
TRBJ1-2 TRBV27 few TRBD1 CASSLDRGRIYGYTF TGTGCCAGCAGTTTAGACAGGGGGCGGATCTATGGCTACACCTTC
TRBJ2-5 TRBV28 NA TRBD2 CASSWGLAGQETQYF TGTGCCAGCAGTTGGGGACTAGCGGGGCAAGAGACCCAGTACTTC
TRBJ1-6 TRBV7-9 many TRBD1 CASSPPQGYEKPLHF TGTGCCAGCAGCCCCCCACAGGGGTACGAAAAACCCCTCCACTTT
TRBJ2-1 TRBV9 NA TRBD2 CASSYPMAGGPNEQFF TGTGCCAGCAGCTACCCTATGGCGGGGGGGCCAAATGAGCAGTTCTTC
TRBJ2-7 TRBV27 many NA CASRKGEQYF TGTGCCAGCAGAAAGGGGGAGCAGTACTTC
TRBJ1-6 TRBV7-9 few TRBD1 CASSPLRDRGSYNSPLHF TGTGCCAGCAGCCCACTCCGGGACAGGGGGTCCTATAATTCACCCCTCCACTTT
TRBJ2-3 TRBV14 many TRBD2 CASSQDVGGTYTDTQYF TGTGCCAGCAGCCAAGATGTCGGGGGGACTTACACAGATACGCAGTATTTT
TRBJ2-3 TRBV12-3/TRBV12-4 few TRBD1 CASSFSTGQGTDTQYF TGTGCCAGCAGTTTTAGTACCGGACAGGGCACAGATACGCAGTATTTT
TRBJ2-7 TRBV4-2 few TRBD2 CASSQLPQRGGGDEQYF TGTGCCAGCAGCCAATTGCCACAGAGGGGCGGGGGAGACGAGCAGTACTTC
TRBJ1-2 TRBV27 once NA CAVYRGLYGYTF TGTGCAGTCTATCGGGGACTCTATGGCTACACCTTC
TRBJ2-3 TRBV25-1 NA NA CASSEYPTSADTQYF TGTGCCAGCAGTGAATACCCGACTAGTGCAGATACGCAGTATTTT
TRBJ2-1 TRBV20-1 NA TRBD2 CSATQPIPGGTSSYNEQFF TGCAGTGCTACACAACCAATCCCGGGAGGCACGAGCTCCTACAATGAGCAGTTCTTC
TRBJ2-1 TRBV4-1 many NA CASSPRGDNEQFF TGCGCCAGCAGCCCCAGGGGGGACAATGAGCAGTTCTTC
TRBJ2-3 TRBV12-5 NA NA CASGLVGRVTDTQYF TGTGCTAGTGGTTTGGTAGGAAGGGTGACAGATACGCAGTATTTT
TRBJ2-5 TRBV12-5 few NA CASGLVTGETQYF TGTGCTAGTGGTTTGGTAACCGGAGAGACCCAGTACTTC
TRBJ2-1 TRBV12-5 few TRBD2 CASGLAAGGEEQFF TGTGCTAGTGGTTTGGCTGCGGGAGGTGAGGAGCAGTTCTTC
TRBJ2-7 TRBV6-1 NA TRBD2 CASSGPGTSGRTYEQYF TGTGCCAGCAGTGGTCCCGGGACTAGCGGGAGGACCTACGAGCAGTACTTC
TRBJ1-3 TRBV28 many NA CASSLYSGGDTIYF TGTGCCAGCAGTTTATACAGTGGCGGGGACACCATATATTTT
TRBJ2-5 TRBV9 few NA CASSSRGSLETQYF TGTGCCAGCAGCTCTAGGGGGAGCCTGGAGACCCAGTACTTC
TRBJ2-7 TRBV5-1 once TRBD2 CASWGTSGKSSYEQYF TGCGCCAGCTGGGGGACTAGCGGGAAGAGCTCCTACGAGCAGTACTTC
TRBJ2-3 TRBV4-1 many TRBD2 CASSQEKRGGTDTQYF TGCGCCAGCAGCCAAGAGAAGCGGGGGGGGACAGATACGCAGTATTTT
TRBJ2-3 TRBV6-5 many NA CASSYLNTDTQYF TGTGCCAGCAGTTATCTGAATACAGATACGCAGTATTTT
TRBJ2-7 TRBV27 NA NA CASSFGGNRYEQYF TGTGCCAGCAGTTTTGGCGGGAATCGCTACGAGCAGTACTTC
TRBJ2-7 TRBV2 few NA CASCAGVEQYF TGTGCCAGCTGTGCAGGGGTCGAGCAGTACTTC
TRBJ2-5 TRBV7-6 many NA CASSLNRAKETQYF TGTGCCAGCAGCTTAAACAGGGCCAAAGAGACCCAGTACTTC
TRBJ2-2 TRBV20-1 few TRBD1 CSALIPGTGGPNTGELFF TGCAGTGCTCTAATCCCCGGGACAGGGGGTCCGAACACCGGGGAGCTGTTTTTT
TRBJ2-1 TRBV7-2 many NA CASSFGLGGSYNEQFF TGTGCCAGCAGCTTCGGATTGGGGGGCTCCTACAATGAGCAGTTCTTC
TRBJ1-4 TRBV2 few NA CASAGRKDEKLFF TGTGCCAGCGCCGGCCGTAAGGATGAAAAACTGTTTTTT
TRBJ2-5 TRBV7-8 many NA CASSRRGLQETQYF TGTGCCAGCAGTCGGCGGGGTTTGCAAGAGACCCAGTACTTC
TRBJ1-4 TRBV12-3/TRBV12-4 many NA CASSSPRTGNEKLFF TGTGCCAGCAGTTCTCCCAGGACGGGGAATGAAAAACTGTTTTTT
TRBJ1-2 TRBV10-3 few NA CAISDSVPGPLGTF TGTGCCATCAGTGATTCCGTTCCGGGACCCTTGGGGACCTTC
TRBJ1-1 TRBV20-1 many NA CSARDDGEPSIPMNTEAFF TGCAGTGCTAGAGATGACGGGGAACCATCTATACCTATGAACACTGAAGCTTTCTTT
TRBJ1-5 TRBV15 few TRBD1 CATYQGQGTQPQHF TGTGCCACCTACCAAGGACAGGGGACCCAGCCCCAGCATTTT
TRBJ1-2 TRBV14 few NA CASSPHYNYGYTF TGTGCCAGCAGCCCTCACTATAACTATGGCTACACCTTC
TRBJ2-4 TRBV27 many TRBD1 CASSPAGGEEYF TGTGCCAGCAGCCCCGCAGGGGGCGAAGAGTACTTC
TRBJ2-2 TRBV6-5 NA TRBD1 CASSPDRGLNTGELFF TGTGCCAGCAGTCCCGACAGGGGGCTTAACACCGGGGAGCTGTTTTTT
TRBJ2-3 TRBV12-3/TRBV12-4 many NA CASSIPFGTPDTDTQYF TGTGCCAGCAGCATCCCGTTCGGGACGCCGGACACAGATACGCAGTATTTT